These 18 T cell receptor beta chains originate from one sample sequenced in a study of shared clonotypes between healthy human individuals. TCRdb's table, derived via immunoSEQ multiplex PCR, lists solely in-frame clones and lacks some. Seen here are 1.6 million or so clones, 95% to 97% observed once, and the top ten hold approximately 1%. Input material: naive CD4+ T cells sorted from blood. As to subset: CD45RA+ positively selected. The receptor source for this set is a man aged 25-45 years in good health.

V usage is TRBV4-1 and J usage is TRBJ1-1, with 7 nucleotides matching TRBD1. Losses at the gene ends were 3 bases for V and 0 bases for J; bases not matched to a gene: 10. CDR1 is MGHRA and CDR2 is YSYEKL in the germline V gene. The CDR3 runs 17 residues. CDR3 sequence (DNA): TGCGCCAGCAGCCACCGGGACAGACCTCCCCTGAACACTGAAGCTTTCTTT. Its protein product is CASSHRDRPPLNTEAFF.

The J gene is TRBJ2-1, the V gene TRBV5-1; D perhaps matches TRBD2 (5 bases). Germline V CDR1 and CDR2: SGHRS, YFSETQ. This CDR3 has 15 amino acids. V lost 2 bases, J lost 6 bases, and 15 bases lay in between. The CDR3 region has the DNA TGCGCCAGCAGCTTAGACTACCTCCTAGGCAATGAGCAGTTCTTC. Residues: CASSLDYLLGNEQFF.

The chain joins TRBV29-1 to TRBJ2-3, with a tentative D call TRBD2 (5 bases). This CDR3 has 14 amino acids. Per the germline V gene, CDR1 is SQVTM and CDR2 is ANQGSEA. V lost 4 bases and J 7 bases, leaving 18 bases between the germline ends. Written as DNA, the CDR3 is TGCAGCGTTGGAGGTGAGAGGGAGTCGCATACGCAGTATTTT. This translates into CSVGGERESHTQYF.

The chain combines TRBV11-2 with TRBJ2-2; D is ambiguous. With 4 bases removed from V and 6 bases from J, the gap between germline ends came to 9 bases. The V gene's germline CDR1 is SGHAT and CDR2 FQNNGV. The CDR3 covers 13 residues. The CDR3 DNA reads TGTGCCAGCAGCTCGCGGTGGGCCGGGGAGCTGTTTTTT. It is translated as CASSSRWAGELFF.

J is TRBJ2-7 and V is TRBV28; 7 nucleotides align to TRBD1. The CDR3 consists of 14 residues. Germline trimming cut 2 bases from V and 7 bases from J; bases unmatched to any gene: 8. Germline-derived CDR1 and CDR2 are MDHEN and SYDVKM. The CDR3 region is CASSLPGQLKEQYF. CDR3 DNA: TGTGCCAGCAGTTTACCGGGACAGTTAAAGGAGCAGTACTTC.

This clone was seen a few times. The V and J genes are TRBV5-1 and TRBJ2-3; D not certain. Germline CDR1 SGHRS, CDR2 YFSETQ. V lost 0 bases and J lost 0, with 8 bases in between. The CDR3 contains 15 residues. CDR3 loop: CASSLAKPSTDTQYF. The CDR3 bases are TGCGCCAGCAGCTTGGCCAAACCTAGCACAGATACGCAGTATTTT. The full variable domain, with the rest looked up from reference TRBV5-1 and TRBJ2-3, is KAGVTQTPRYLIKTRGQQVTLSCSPISGHRSVSWYQQTPGQGLQFLFEYFSETQRNKGNFPGRFSGRQFSNSRSEMNVSTLELGDSALYLCASSLAKPSTDTQYFGPGTRLTVL.

The chain combines TRBV2 with TRBJ2-3; weak D call: TRBD2 (6 bases). Trimming removed 7 bases at V and 11 bases at J, with 13 bases between. CDR3 length: 11 amino acids. Germline lookup yields CDR1 SNHLY and CDR2 FYNNEI. This CDR3 is CASIWGGKQYF. For the CDR3, the DNA is TGTGCCAGCATATGGGGCGGGAAGCAGTATTTT.

This chain links TRBV23-1 with TRBJ2-7; no firm D call. TRBV23-1 is known as an ORF, though its function is uncertain. The CDR3 is 15 amino acids. Trimming cost V 2 bases and J 1 base, with 12 bases left between them. The CDR3 sequence is CASSQPPGHSYEQYF. As DNA, the CDR3 is TGCGCCAGCAGTCAACCCCCCGGCCATTCCTACGAGCAGTACTTC.

The CDR3 spells CASSRNLLAAGETQYF. In nucleotides, the CDR3 is TGTGCCAGCAGCCGAAATCTACTAGCAGCAGGGGAGACCCAGTACTTC. V is TRBV7-2 and J is TRBJ2-5; weak D call: TRBD2 (6 bases). The V end was cut by 5 bases, the J end by 5 bases, with 21 bases between. The CDR3 runs 16 residues. Germline V gene sequence: CDR1 SGHTA, CDR2 FQGNSA.

On this clone itself: The same CDR3 arises from other DNA sequences in this sample as well. V usage is TRBV7-3 and J usage is TRBJ2-2; 8 nucleotides agree with TRBD1. The CDR3 loop spans 15 amino acids. J gave up 4 bases and V 2 bases, and 3 bases lay outside the gene matches. Germline loops: CDR1 SGHTA, CDR2 FQGTGA. CDR3 sequence reads: CASSLAGGPTGELFF. Here the CDR3 DNA reads TGTGCCAGCAGCTTAGCAGGGGGCCCCACCGGGGAGCTGTTTTTT.

A single count supports this clone. This chain connects TRBV5-1 to TRBJ1-2; 8 bases align to TRBD1. Germline V gene data show CDR1 as SGHRS and CDR2 as YFSETQ. The V and J ends lost 5 bases and 6 bases, in that order; junction bases with no gene match: 9. The CDR3 has 14 residues. CDR3 protein: CASSRDRLKDGYTF. Here the CDR3 DNA reads TGCGCCAGCAGTCGGGACAGGTTGAAAGATGGCTACACCTTC.

Turning to this clone: The identical CDR3 is also encoded by other nucleotide sequences in the sample. J is TRBJ2-5 and V is TRBV5-1; D ambiguous. This CDR3 is 14 amino acids long. The ends were cut back, 0 bases at V and 4 bases at J, with 10 bases in the middle. CDR1 and CDR2 (germline): SGHRS, YFSETQ. CDR3 coding DNA: TGCGCCAGCAGCTTGGTAGTGGGCGGAGAGACCCAGTACTTC. Translation: CASSLVVGGETQYF.

This chain uses TRBV19 with TRBJ1-4; D gene ambiguous. This CDR3 spans 16 amino acids. Germline V gene data show CDR1 as LNHDA and CDR2 as SQIVND (reference sequence). CDR3 residues: CGVVIGTRDLGEKLFF. CDR3 nucleotide sequence: TGTGGAGTAGTGATTGGAACGCGGGATTTGGGCGAAAAACTGTTTTTT.

This clone appeared a single time. The chain has TRBV29-1 and TRBJ2-1; D might be TRBD1 (6 bases). V lost 7 bases, J lost 8 bases, and 15 bases lay in between. Germline V gene sequence: CDR1 SQVTM, CDR2 ANQGSEA. The CDR3 has 12 residues. CDR3 amino acids: CSARTSGDEQFF. The CDR3 DNA reads as TGCAGCGCCCGCACTTCAGGGGATGAGCAGTTCTTC.

The chain uses TRBV7-2 and TRBJ2-1; 8 bases fit TRBD2. The V and J ends lost 4 bases and 6 bases, in that order; junction bases with no gene match: 5. The CDR3 runs 14 residues. Germline V gene lookup returns CDR1 SGHTA and CDR2 FQGNSA. The CDR3: CASSSVGTSNEQFF. DNA of the CDR3: TGTGCCAGCAGCTCCGTGGGGACTAGCAATGAGCAGTTCTTC.

The chain carries TRBV10-1 and TRBJ1-2; D gene ambiguous. CDR3 size: 12 residues. Per the germline V gene, CDR1 is WNHNN and CDR2 is SYGVQD (reference sequence). V shed 0 bases and J shed 5 bases, with 4 bases lying between them. This CDR3 is CASSESGYGYTF. In DNA, the CDR3 is TGCGCCAGCAGTGAGTCAGGGTATGGCTACACCTTC.

V usage is TRBV28 and J usage is TRBJ2-1; tentatively, D is TRBD1 (5 bases). The V gene's germline CDR1 is MDHEN and CDR2 SYDVKM. Trimming removed 4 bases at V and 6 bases at J, with 19 bases between. The CDR3 has 16 amino acids. The CDR3 here is CASSSFGWGRSNEQFF. CDR3 sequence (DNA): TGTGCCAGCAGTTCGTTTGGTTGGGGCCGTAGCAATGAGCAGTTCTTC.

This clone was recorded once. This rearrangement joins TRBV9 to TRBJ2-3, with TRBD1 as a possible D gene (6 bases). The CDR3 is 13 residues long. Germline V gene lookup returns CDR1 SGDLS and CDR2 YYNGEE. The V end lost 4 bases, the J end lost 5 bases, and 11 bases lay between the germline ends. CDR3 DNA sequence: TGTGCCAGCAGCTCCCGGACAGTAGATACGCAGTATTTT. It is translated as CASSSRTVDTQYF.